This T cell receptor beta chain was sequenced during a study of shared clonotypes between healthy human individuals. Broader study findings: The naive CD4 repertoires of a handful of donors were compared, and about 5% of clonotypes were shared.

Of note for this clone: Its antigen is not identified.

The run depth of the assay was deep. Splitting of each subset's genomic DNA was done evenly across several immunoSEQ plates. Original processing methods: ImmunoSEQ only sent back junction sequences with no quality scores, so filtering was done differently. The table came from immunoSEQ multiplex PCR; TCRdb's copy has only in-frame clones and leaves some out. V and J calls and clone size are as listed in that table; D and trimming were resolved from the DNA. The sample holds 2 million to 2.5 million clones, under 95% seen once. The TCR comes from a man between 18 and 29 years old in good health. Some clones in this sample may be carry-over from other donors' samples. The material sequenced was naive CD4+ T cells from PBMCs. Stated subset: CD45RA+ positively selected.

CDR3 nucleotide sequence: TGTGCCAGCAGCGCCGGACTAGCGGTCCGCTCGGATACGCAGTATTTT. It yields the protein CASSAGLAVRSDTQYF. This rearrangement joins TRBV7-3 to TRBJ2-3, with 10 positions matching TRBD2. Germline-derived CDR1 and CDR2 are SGHTA and FQGTGA. J was trimmed by 6 bases and V by 5 bases; bases with no gene match: 11. The CDR3 contains 16 residues.